Below are 15 T cell receptor beta chains sequenced from a single sample in a study of T cell repertoires in ileal Crohn's disease. Time point given: neoterminal ileum biopsy at postoperative endoscopy, about 6 months after surgery. Some clones are missing from TCRdb's copy, which holds only in-frame ones; the method was immunoSEQ multiplex PCR. The sample has more than 60,000 clones; about 89% are singletons. Material: ileal tissue. The source of these receptors is an adult with Crohn's disease.

The chain combines TRBV6-5 with TRBJ1-4, with D hard to call. The CDR3 extends over 14 amino acids. CDR1 and CDR2 from the germline V gene are MNHEY and SVGAGI. V was clipped by 5 bases and J by 8 bases, with 15 bases between them. The CDR3 region is CASSQDGVLEKLFF. For the CDR3, the DNA is TGTGCCAGCAGTCAGGACGGGGTGTTGGAAAAACTGTTTTTT.

The V call is TRBV7-9, the J call TRBJ1-1; maybe TRBD1 (6 bases). Trimming left V 4 bases short and J 10 bases short, with 13 bases between. CDR1 is SEHNR, CDR2 FQNEAQ, per germline (reference sequence). The CDR3 contains 12 residues. CDR3 nucleotide sequence: TGTGCCAGCAGCTCTACCGGGACAAGAGCTTTCTTT. Translating it yields CASSSTGTRAFF.

The V gene is TRBV6-1, the J gene TRBJ2-2, with a tentative D call TRBD2 (5 bases). The V and J ends lost 1 base and 2 bases respectively, with 11 bases between them. Per germline, CDR1 MNHNS and CDR2 SASEGT. The CDR3 sequence is 16 residues long. CDR3: CASSEGRRDNTGELFF. CDR3 DNA sequence: TGTGCCAGCAGTGAAGGGAGACGGGATAACACCGGGGAGCTGTTTTTT.

CDR3 coding DNA: TGTGCCAGCAGCTTCCAGGGAATAGATACGCAGTATTTT. Protein: CASSFQGIDTQYF. The rearrangement uses TRBV7-6 and TRBJ2-3, with a weak D call TRBD1 (5 bases). The V gene's germline CDR1 is SGHVS and CDR2 FNYEAQ. There are 13 residues in the CDR3. Trimming pared 3 bases from V and 5 bases from J, leaving 9 bases between.

V usage is TRBV6-1 and J usage is TRBJ1-1, with D unresolved. CDR3 length: 13 amino acids. Trimming shortened V by 0 bases and J by 2 bases, and 4 bases separated the two germline ends. From germline, CDR1 is MNHNS and CDR2 SASEGT. CDR3 nucleotides: TGTGCCAGCAGTGAAGCTATTAACACTGAAGCTTTCTTT. Protein sequence: CASSEAINTEAFF.

The rearrangement joins TRBV28 to TRBJ1-5; D gene unclear. Germline V gene data show CDR1 as MDHEN and CDR2 as SYDVKM. V lost 2 bases, J lost 3 bases, and 8 bases lay in between. The CDR3 totals 14 residues. Written as DNA, the CDR3 is TGTGCCAGCAGTTTAGTGGAGTACAATCAGCCCCAGCATTTT. This sequence encodes CASSLVEYNQPQHF.

This chain connects TRBV7-2 to TRBJ1-3; D ambiguous. The CDR3 is made up of 14 amino acids. V was shortened by 2 bases and J by 3 bases, with 8 bases between the two germline ends. Germline values: CDR1 SGHTA, CDR2 FQGNSA. This chain's CDR3 is CASSLSTGGNTIYF. The CDR3 nucleotides are TGTGCCAGCAGCTTATCGACGGGTGGAAACACCATATATTTT. The full variable domain, its missing parts supplied by reference TRBV7-2 and TRBJ1-3, is GAGVSQSPSNKVTEKGKDVELRCDPISGHTALYWYRQSLGQGLEFLIYFQGNSAPDKSGLPSDRFSAERTGGSVSTLTIQRTQQEDSAVYLCASSLSTGGNTIYFGEGSWLTVV.

Here the CDR3 reads CASGLSAEGTEAFF. CDR3 in DNA: TGTGCTAGTGGTTTGAGCGCGGAGGGTACTGAAGCTTTCTTT. This chain links TRBV12-5 with TRBJ1-1; no definite D call. This CDR3 has 14 amino acids. The germline CDR1 and CDR2 sequences are LGHNT and FRNRAP. V lost 2 bases to trimming and J lost 5 bases, with 12 bases between them.

The chain is built from TRBV7-7 and TRBJ1-3; no clear D gene. Per germline, CDR1 SSHAT and CDR2 FNYEAQ (reference sequence). This CDR3 has 12 amino acids. The V gene lost 10 bases and the J gene lost 1 base, with 8 bases spanning the gap. CDR3 residues: CATRGSGNTIYF. The CDR3 nucleotides read TGTGCCACCCGAGGGTCTGGAAACACCATATATTTT.

The chain employs TRBV5-6 and TRBJ1-1; possible D gene TRBD1, 5 bases. This CDR3 has 14 amino acids. Trimming cost V 4 bases and J 6 bases, with 16 bases left between them. Germline lookup yields CDR1 SGHDT and CDR2 YYEEEE. The CDR3 region is CASSPPGRVSEAFF. The CDR3 bases are TGTGCCAGCAGCCCCCCGGGCAGGGTGTCTGAAGCTTTCTTT.

The chain joins TRBV28 to TRBJ1-2, with 9 bases aligning to TRBD1. Looked up from germline, CDR1 is MDHEN and CDR2 is SYDVKM. J lost 7 bases, V lost 5 bases, and 8 bases had no gene match. The CDR3 is 14 residues long. DNA of the CDR3: TGTGCCAGCAGTCAGCCGGGACAGGGTCGTGGCTACACCTTC. As protein: CASSQPGQGRGYTF.

The chain joins TRBV20-1 to TRBJ2-1; D perhaps matches TRBD1 (5 bases). CDR1 and CDR2 (germline): DFQATT, SNEGSKA (reference sequence). The V and J ends lost 6 bases and 6 bases respectively, with 9 bases between them. There are 11 residues in the CDR3. The CDR3 sequence is CSASTGNEQFF. CDR3 coding DNA: TGCAGTGCCAGTACAGGCAATGAGCAGTTCTTC.

This chain links TRBV6-6 with TRBJ2-7, with D possibly being TRBD2 (6 bases). Trimming cost V 10 bases and J 9 bases, with 28 bases left between them. CDR1 and CDR2 (germline): MNHNY, SVGAGI (reference sequence). The CDR3 has 15 amino acids. The CDR3 reads CATGPSGTGPSGQYF. The CDR3 nucleotides are TGTGCCACTGGCCCCTCCGGGACTGGGCCTAGTGGGCAGTACTTC.

The chain recombines TRBV19 with TRBJ2-3; 9 bases are shared with TRBD1. Germline loops: CDR1 LNHDA, CDR2 SQIVND (reference sequence). The CDR3 has 16 residues. V was pared by 6 bases and J by 3 bases, with 10 bases of the junction left unmatched. CDR3 DNA: TGTGCCAGTAGGAAACAGGGGGCGGCACGGACAGATACGCAGTATTTT. Translating it yields CASRKQGAARTDTQYF.

The chain joins TRBV13 to TRBJ1-5; 8 bases fit TRBD1. This CDR3 is built from 16 residues. V was pared by 3 bases and J by 5 bases, with 9 bases of the junction left unmatched. Germline CDR1 reads PRHDT; CDR2 reads FYEKMQ (reference sequence). The DNA for the CDR3 is TGTGCCAGCAGCTTGGGCCGACAGGGGAAGGATCAGCCCCAGCATTTT. This sequence encodes CASSLGRQGKDQPQHF.